The 20 T cell receptor beta chains below were found in one sample sequenced in a study of cytotoxic CD8 clonotypes in ibrutinib-treated CLL. Method: immunoSEQ multiplex PCR; TCRdb's copy keeps in-frame clones and lacks some. The repertoire holds some 200,000 clones, with about 72% as singletons. The sequencing here drew on PBMCs, taken after 24 months of ibrutinib treatment. All receptors derive from a human donor with chronic lymphocytic leukemia.

The chain uses TRBV30 and TRBJ2-5; unclear D gene. This CDR3 spans 14 amino acids. Germline CDR1 is GTSNPN and CDR2 is SVGIG (reference sequence). V shed 0 bases and J shed 5 bases, with 13 bases lying between them. DNA for the CDR3: TGTGCCTGGAGTGTACAGAACGTGGGGGAGACCCAGTACTTC. Protein product: CAWSVQNVGETQYF.

This rearrangement joins TRBV6-5 to TRBJ2-3; no clear D gene. The V gene's germline CDR1 is MNHEY and CDR2 SVGAGI. Trimming took off 1 base at V and 2 bases at J, with 7 bases between the two ends. This CDR3 comprises 14 residues. The chain's CDR3 is CASSYFSATDTQYF. In DNA, the CDR3 is TGTGCCAGCAGTTACTTTTCAGCCACAGATACGCAGTATTTT.

The chain employs TRBV7-8 and TRBJ1-2; D is possibly TRBD1 (5 bases). The CDR3 spans 13 residues. Germline lookup yields CDR1 SGHVS and CDR2 FQNEAQ. V lost 1 base to trimming and J lost 4 bases, with 7 bases between them. Here the CDR3 DNA reads TGTGCCAGCAGCTTAGGGACAAGCTATGGCTACACCTTC. Amino acids: CASSLGTSYGYTF. Looking up the rest from reference TRBV7-8 and TRBJ1-2 gives the full variable domain: GAGVSQSPRYKVAKRGQDVALRCDPISGHVSLFWYQQALGQGPEFLTYFQNEAQLDKSGLPSDRFFAERPEGSVSTLKIQRTQQEDSAVYLCASSLGTSYGYTFGSGTRLTVV.

The chain recombines TRBV20-1 with TRBJ2-5; D ambiguous. Germline lookup yields CDR1 DFQATT and CDR2 SNEGSKA (reference sequence). The CDR3 totals 10 residues. V lost 4 bases to trimming and J lost 8 bases, with 8 bases between them. CDR3 DNA: TGCAGTGCTATCGGAGTTACCCAGTACTTC. Amino acids: CSAIGVTQYF.

The V call is TRBV15, the J call TRBJ1-5; the D gene is possibly TRBD1 (5 bases). Germline V gene sequence: CDR1 LNHNV, CDR2 YYDKDF (reference sequence). The CDR3 covers 16 residues. Trimming removed 4 bases at V and 6 bases at J, with 19 bases between. Here the CDR3 reads CATSKTGRVGPQPQHF. CDR3 bases: TGTGCCACCAGCAAGACGGGGCGGGTTGGTCCTCAGCCCCAGCATTTT.

This chain links TRBV5-1 with TRBJ2-3; 8 bases are a match to TRBD2. V was clipped by 6 bases and J by 4 bases; unmatched bases: 4. Germline V gene lookup returns CDR1 SGHRS and CDR2 YFSETQ. There are 13 residues in the CDR3. For the CDR3, the DNA is TGCGCCAGCACACGGGAGGGATCAGATACGCAGTATTTT. Residues: CASTREGSDTQYF.

The chain recombines TRBV28 with TRBJ2-3; 8 bases fit TRBD1. Germline V CDR1 and CDR2: MDHEN, SYDVKM. This CDR3 has 15 residues. J was trimmed by 4 bases and V by 2 bases; bases with no gene match: 5. This CDR3 reads CASSLGQGIPDTQYF. The CDR3 bases are TGTGCCAGCAGTTTAGGACAGGGAATCCCAGATACGCAGTATTTT.

The CDR3 DNA reads as TGCGCCAGCAGCCAAGGAGATATTTCCTCCTACAATGAGCAGTTCTTC. Amino acid sequence: CASSQGDISSYNEQFF. The genes are TRBV4-3 and TRBJ2-1; D is undetermined. CDR1 LGHNA and CDR2 YSLEER come from the germline V gene. The CDR3 spans 16 residues. Between the trimmed V and J ends, which lost 1 base and 0 bases, there was a span of 10 bases.

This clone was recorded a few times. The genes are TRBV10-3 and TRBJ2-2, with 16 bases lining up with TRBD2. Germline V lookup: CDR1 ENHRY, CDR2 SYGVKD. The CDR3 has 19 residues. V trimming: 2 bases; J trimming: 0 bases; junction bases outside the gene matches: 3. CDR3 region: CAISEPGTSGRANTGELFF. In DNA form, the CDR3 reads TGTGCCATCAGTGAGCCCGGGACTAGCGGGAGGGCGAACACCGGGGAGCTGTTTTTT.

V is TRBV4-1 and J is TRBJ2-7; D unclear. CDR3 size: 13 residues. The germline V gene has CDR1 MGHRA and CDR2 YSYEKL. V was pared by 3 bases and J by 3 bases, with 9 bases between. CDR3 region: CASSQGINYEQYF. The DNA for the CDR3 is TGCGCCAGCAGCCAGGGGATAAACTACGAGCAGTACTTC.

This clone has a handful of counts. CDR3 DNA sequence: TGCGCCAGCAGCCAACGACAGGGGCCTCCGAGGTACACCGGGGAGCTGTTTTTT. As protein: CASSQRQGPPRYTGELFF. The chain combines TRBV4-1 with TRBJ2-2; 8 nucleotides line up with TRBD1. The CDR3 runs to 18 residues. J lost 3 bases, V lost 2 bases, and 11 bases had no gene match. Germline CDR1 and CDR2: MGHRA and YSYEKL.

This chain connects TRBV5-7 to TRBJ1-4; D gene ambiguous. TRBV5-7 is reported as an ORF; its role is uncertain. With 4 bases removed from V and 0 bases from J, the gap between germline ends came to 22 bases. The CDR3 is 19 amino acids. The DNA for the CDR3 is TGTGCCAGCAGCCCCCGACGGTATCCACCGATATCAACTAATGAAAAACTGTTTTTT. This sequence encodes CASSPRRYPPISTNEKLFF.

This rearrangement joins TRBV18 to TRBJ2-7, with D possibly being TRBD1 or TRBD2 (5 bases each). Trimming left V 2 bases short and J 3 bases short, with 14 bases between. The germline CDR1 and CDR2 sequences are KGHSH and LQKENI. The CDR3 is 15 residues long. The DNA for the CDR3 is TGTGCCAGCTCACCAACGAGGGGAACGGACTACGAGCAGTACTTC. Translation: CASSPTRGTDYEQYF.

The chain couples TRBV2 to TRBJ2-7; 11 bases are a match to TRBD2. The CDR3 has 16 amino acids. From germline, CDR1 is SNHLY and CDR2 FYNNEI. Losses at the gene ends were 5 bases for V and 5 bases for J; bases not matched to a gene: 11. CDR3 protein: CASSFEASGRFDEQYF. In DNA, the CDR3 is TGTGCCAGCAGTTTTGAGGCTAGCGGGAGGTTCGACGAGCAGTACTTC.

In DNA, the CDR3 is TGTGCCAGCAGTTTATTTCAGGGGGTCTATGGCTACACCTTC. Amino acid sequence: CASSLFQGVYGYTF. The chain has TRBV28 and TRBJ1-2, with 7 bases identical to TRBD1. The V gene end was trimmed by 1 base and the J gene end by 4 bases; junction bases not matched to a gene: 3. Germline CDR1 is MDHEN and CDR2 is SYDVKM. The CDR3 totals 14 residues.

This rearrangement joins TRBV6-1 to TRBJ1-2; 7 positions match TRBD1. From germline, CDR1 is MNHNS and CDR2 SASEGT. V was clipped by 5 bases and J by 6 bases; unmatched bases: 15. The CDR3 extends over 16 amino acids. The CDR3 DNA sequence: TGTGCCAGCAGTAAAGGATGGGACAGAACTTACGATGGCTACACCTTC. Its protein is CASSKGWDRTYDGYTF.

The chain couples TRBV7-6 to TRBJ1-3; D call uncertain. V dropped 6 bases and J dropped 0 bases, with 3 bases sitting between them. The CDR3 runs to 12 residues. The germline V gene has CDR1 SGHVS and CDR2 FNYEAQ. In DNA, the CDR3 is TGTGCCAGCAGTCACTCTGGAAACACCATATATTTT. Amino acid sequence: CASSHSGNTIYF.

The rearrangement links TRBV25-1 to TRBJ1-6; 7 positions match TRBD1. The CDR3 runs to 15 residues. Germline lookup yields CDR1 MGHDK and CDR2 SYGVNS. Trimming took 3 bases from V and 3 from J; bases not matched to a gene: 2. CDR3 in DNA: TGTGCCAGCAGTGATCCAGGGGGCTATAATTCACCCCTCCACTTT. This codes for CASSDPGGYNSPLHF. Filled out from reference TRBV25-1 and TRBJ1-6, the complete variable domain reads EADIYQTPRYLVIGTGKKITLECSQTMGHDKMYWYQQDPGMELHLIHYSYGVNSTEKGDLSSESTVSRIRTEHFPLTLESARPSHTSQYLCASSDPGGYNSPLHFGNGTRLTVT.

The chain links TRBV4-3 to TRBJ2-7; D unresolved. The CDR3 totals 16 residues. The germline V gene encodes CDR1 LGHNA and CDR2 YSLEER. Deletions cut 0 bases from V and 0 bases from J, with 12 bases between. The chain's CDR3 is CASSQDYRQVSYEQYF. CDR3 DNA: TGCGCCAGCAGCCAAGATTATAGGCAAGTCTCCTACGAGCAGTACTTC.

CDR3 coding DNA: TGTGCCAGCAGTTCCTCAGGTCTCCCAGATACGCAGTATTTT. It encodes CASSSSGLPDTQYF. This chain uses TRBV28 with TRBJ2-3; D gene ambiguous. From germline, CDR1 is MDHEN and CDR2 SYDVKM. This CDR3 is 14 amino acids long. With 4 bases removed from V and 4 bases from J, the gap between germline ends came to 12 bases.